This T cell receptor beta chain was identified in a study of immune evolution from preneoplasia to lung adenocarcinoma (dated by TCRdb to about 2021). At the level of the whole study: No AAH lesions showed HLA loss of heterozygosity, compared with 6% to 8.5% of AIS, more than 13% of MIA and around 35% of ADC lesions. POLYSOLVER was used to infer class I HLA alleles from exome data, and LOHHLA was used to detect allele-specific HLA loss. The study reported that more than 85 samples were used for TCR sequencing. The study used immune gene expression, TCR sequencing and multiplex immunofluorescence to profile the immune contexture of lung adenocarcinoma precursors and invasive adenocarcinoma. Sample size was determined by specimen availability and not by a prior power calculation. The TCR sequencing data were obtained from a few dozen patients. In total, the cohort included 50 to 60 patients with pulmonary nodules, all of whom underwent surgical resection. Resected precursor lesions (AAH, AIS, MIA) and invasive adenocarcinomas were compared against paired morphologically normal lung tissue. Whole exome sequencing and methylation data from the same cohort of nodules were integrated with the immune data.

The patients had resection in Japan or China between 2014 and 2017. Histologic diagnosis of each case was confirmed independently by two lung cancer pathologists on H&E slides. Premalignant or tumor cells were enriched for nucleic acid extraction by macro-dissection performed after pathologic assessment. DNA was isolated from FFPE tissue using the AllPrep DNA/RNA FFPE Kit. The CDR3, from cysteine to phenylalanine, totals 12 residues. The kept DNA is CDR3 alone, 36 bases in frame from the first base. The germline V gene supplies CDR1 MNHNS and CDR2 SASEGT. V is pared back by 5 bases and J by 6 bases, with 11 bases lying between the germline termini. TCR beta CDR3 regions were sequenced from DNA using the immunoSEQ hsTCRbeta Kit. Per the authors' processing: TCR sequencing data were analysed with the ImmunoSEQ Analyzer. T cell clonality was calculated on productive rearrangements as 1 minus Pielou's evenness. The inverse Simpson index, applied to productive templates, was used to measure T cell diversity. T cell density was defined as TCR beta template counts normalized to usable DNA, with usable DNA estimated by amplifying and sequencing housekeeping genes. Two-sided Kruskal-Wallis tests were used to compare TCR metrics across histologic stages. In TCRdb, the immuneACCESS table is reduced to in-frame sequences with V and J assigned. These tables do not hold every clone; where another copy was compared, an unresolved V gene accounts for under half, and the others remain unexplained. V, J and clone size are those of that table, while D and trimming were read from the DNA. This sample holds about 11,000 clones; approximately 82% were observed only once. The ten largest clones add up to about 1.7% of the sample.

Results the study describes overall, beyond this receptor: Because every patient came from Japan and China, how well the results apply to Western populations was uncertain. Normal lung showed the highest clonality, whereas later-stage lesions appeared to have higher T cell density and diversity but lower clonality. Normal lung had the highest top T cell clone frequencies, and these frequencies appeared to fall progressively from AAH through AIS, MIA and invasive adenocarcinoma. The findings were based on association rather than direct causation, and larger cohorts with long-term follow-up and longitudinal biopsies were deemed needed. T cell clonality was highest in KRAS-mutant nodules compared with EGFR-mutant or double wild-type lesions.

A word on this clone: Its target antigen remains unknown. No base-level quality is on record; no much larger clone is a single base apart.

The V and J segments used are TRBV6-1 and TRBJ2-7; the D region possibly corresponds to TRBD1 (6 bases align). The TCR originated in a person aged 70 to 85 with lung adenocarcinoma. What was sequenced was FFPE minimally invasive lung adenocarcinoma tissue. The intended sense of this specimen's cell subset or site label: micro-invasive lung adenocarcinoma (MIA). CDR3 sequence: CASSNTGTEQYF. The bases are TGTGCCAGCAGTAACACAGGGACCGAGCAGTACTTC.